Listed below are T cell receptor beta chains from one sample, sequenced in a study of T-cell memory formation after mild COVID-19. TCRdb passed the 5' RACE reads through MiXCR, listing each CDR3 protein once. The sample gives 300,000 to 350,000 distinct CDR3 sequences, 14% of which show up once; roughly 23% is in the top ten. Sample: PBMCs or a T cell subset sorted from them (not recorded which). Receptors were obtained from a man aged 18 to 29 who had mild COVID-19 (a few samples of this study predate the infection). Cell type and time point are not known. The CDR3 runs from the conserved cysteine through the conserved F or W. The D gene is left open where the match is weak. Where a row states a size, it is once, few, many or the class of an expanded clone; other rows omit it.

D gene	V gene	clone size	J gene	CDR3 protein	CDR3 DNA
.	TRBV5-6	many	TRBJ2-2	CASSPLGANTGELFF	TGTGCCAGCAGCCCCTTGGGTGCGAACACCGGGGAGCTGTTTTTT
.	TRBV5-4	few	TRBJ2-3	CASSSSLGPGVEDTQYF	TGTGCCAGCAGCTCTTCCTTGGGGCCCGGGGTCGAGGATACGCAGTATTTT
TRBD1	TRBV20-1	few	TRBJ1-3	CSASGDTGGSGNTIYF	TGCAGTGCTAGCGGCGACACAGGGGGCTCAGGAAACACCATATATTTT
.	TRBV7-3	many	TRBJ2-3	CASSFQGHTDTQYF	TGTGCCAGCAGCTTCCAGGGACACACAGATACGCAGTATTTT
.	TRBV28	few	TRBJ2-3	CASRGGITDTQYF	TGTGCCAGCAGGGGGGGCATAACAGATACGCAGTATTTT
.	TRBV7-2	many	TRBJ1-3	CASSFGLNSGNTIYF	TGTGCCAGCAGCTTTGGGCTGAACTCTGGAAACACCATATATTTT
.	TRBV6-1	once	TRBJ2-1	CASRDPPGNEQFF	TGTGCCAGCAGGGACCCCCCGGGTAATGAGCAGTTCTTC
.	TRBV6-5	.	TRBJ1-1	CASRTQGREAFF	TGTGCCAGCAGAACGCAGGGGCGTGAAGCTTTCTTT
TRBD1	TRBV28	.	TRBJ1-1	CASSFRGGRGTEAFF	TGTGCCAGCAGTTTCAGAGGGGGCAGGGGAACTGAAGCTTTCTTT
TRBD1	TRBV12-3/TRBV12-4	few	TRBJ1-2	CATQDRDRGIFGYTF	TGTGCCACCCAAGACCGGGACAGGGGAATTTTTGGCTACACCTTC
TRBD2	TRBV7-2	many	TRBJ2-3	CASSLVSGGGTDTQYF	TGTGCCAGCAGCTTAGTATCCGGGGGGGGCACAGATACGCAGTATTTT
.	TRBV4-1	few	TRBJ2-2	CASSQNMLDGNTGELFF	TGCGCCAGCAGCCAGAATATGTTGGACGGGAACACCGGGGAGCTGTTTTTT
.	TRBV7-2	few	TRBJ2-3	CASSLGASTDTQYF	TGTGCCAGCAGCTTAGGTGCTAGCACAGATACGCAGTATTTT
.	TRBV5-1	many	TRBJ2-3	CASAELGRPDTQYF	TGCGCCAGCGCAGAGCTGGGTCGGCCAGATACGCAGTATTTT
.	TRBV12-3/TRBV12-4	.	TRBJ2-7	CASSLNLEPDEQYF	TGTGCCAGCAGTTTAAATTTAGAGCCTGACGAGCAGTACTTC
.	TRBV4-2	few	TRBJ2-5	CASSQDGPTGRETQYF	TGTGCCAGCAGCCAAGATGGGCCCACGGGCAGGGAGACCCAGTACTTC
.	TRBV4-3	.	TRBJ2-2	CASSQVFAGAGTGELFF	TGCGCCAGCAGCCAGGTTTTCGCGGGGGCGGGAACCGGGGAGCTGTTTTTT
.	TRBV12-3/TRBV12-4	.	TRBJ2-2	CASMVTLTSLSGELFF	TGTGCCAGTATGGTCACCCTGACTAGTTTATCCGGGGAGCTGTTTTTT
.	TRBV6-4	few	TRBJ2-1	CASNLAEEEQFF	TGTGCCAGCAACCTAGCAGAGGAAGAGCAGTTCTTC
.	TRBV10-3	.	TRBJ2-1	CAISGGAADEQFF	TGTGCCATCAGTGGGGGGGCGGCGGATGAGCAGTTCTTC
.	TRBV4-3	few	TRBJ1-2	CASSHQTGVNGYTF	TGCGCCAGCAGCCACCAGACAGGAGTGAATGGCTACACCTTC
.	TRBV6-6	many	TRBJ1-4	CASSYLATNEKLFF	TGTGCCAGCAGTTACCTTGCAACTAATGAAAAACTGTTTTTT
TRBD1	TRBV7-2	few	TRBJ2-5	CASSRQGAKETQYF	TGTGCCAGCAGTCGACAGGGTGCCAAGGAGACCCAGTACTTC
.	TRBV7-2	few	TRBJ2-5	CASSLGGSYETQYF	TGTGCCAGCAGCTTAGGAGGGAGTTACGAGACCCAGTACTTC
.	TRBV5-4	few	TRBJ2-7	CASSLEGIPSYEQYF	TGTGCCAGCAGCTTGGAGGGCATTCCCTCCTACGAGCAGTACTTC
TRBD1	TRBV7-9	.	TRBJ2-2	CASSSDREHTGELFF	TGTGCCAGCAGCTCCGACAGGGAACACACCGGGGAGCTGTTTTTT
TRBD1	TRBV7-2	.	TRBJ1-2	CASSWDRAGGYTF	TGTGCCAGCAGCTGGGACAGGGCCGGTGGCTACACCTTC
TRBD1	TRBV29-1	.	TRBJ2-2	CSVGGTDTGELFF	TGCAGCGTTGGTGGGACAGATACCGGGGAGCTGTTTTTT
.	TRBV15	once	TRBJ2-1	CAISSWDDGNEQFF	TGTGCCATCAGCAGTTGGGATGACGGCAATGAGCAGTTCTTC
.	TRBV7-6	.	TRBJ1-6	CASSFTSQGEDNSPLHF	TGTGCCAGCAGCTTCACGAGTCAAGGGGAGGATAATTCACCCCTCCACTTT
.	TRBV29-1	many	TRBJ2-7	CSVDKGGSPYEQYF	TGCAGCGTTGATAAAGGGGGATCCCCCTACGAGCAGTACTTC
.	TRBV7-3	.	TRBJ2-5	CASSTTPAQGPQYF	TGTGCCAGCAGCACCACCCCCGCTCAGGGACCCCAGTACTTC
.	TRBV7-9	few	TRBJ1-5	CASSLGETHQPQHF	TGTGCCAGCAGCTTAGGGGAGACCCATCAGCCCCAGCATTTT
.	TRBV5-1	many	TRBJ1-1	CASSFGGPNEAFF	TGCGCCAGCAGCTTTGGGGGCCCCAATGAAGCTTTCTTT
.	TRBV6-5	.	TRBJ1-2	CASTPGHHYGYTF	TGTGCCAGCACCCCCGGACACCACTATGGCTACACCTTC
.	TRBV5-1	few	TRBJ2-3	CASSLLGGNTQYF	TGCGCCAGCAGCTTGTTGGGGGGAAATACGCAGTATTTT
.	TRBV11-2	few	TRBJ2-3	CASSFNQWAQYF	TGTGCCAGCAGCTTTAATCAGTGGGCGCAGTATTTT
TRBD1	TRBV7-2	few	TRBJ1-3	CASSITGGHSGNTIYF	TGTGCCAGCAGCATTACAGGGGGCCACTCTGGAAACACCATATATTTT
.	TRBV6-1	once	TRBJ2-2	CASSEMGSTGELFF	TGTGCCAGCAGTGAAATGGGTAGCACCGGGGAGCTGTTTTTT
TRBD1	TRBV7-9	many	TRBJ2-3	CASSRGLWFRTGGPDTQYF	TGTGCCAGCAGCAGGGGCCTCTGGTTTCGGACAGGGGGCCCTGATACGCAGTATTTT
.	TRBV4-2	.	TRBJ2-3	CASSQAQTRSDTQYF	TGTGCCAGCAGCCAAGCCCAGACTAGATCGGATACGCAGTATTTT
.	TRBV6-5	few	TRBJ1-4	CASSQYATNEKLFF	TGTGCCAGCAGTCAGTATGCAACTAATGAAAAACTGTTTTTT
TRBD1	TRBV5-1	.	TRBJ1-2	CASSSTGERGYTF	TGCGCCAGCAGCTCGACAGGGGAGAGGGGCTACACCTTC
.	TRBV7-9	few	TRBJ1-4	CASSSGDEKLFF	TGTGCCAGCAGCTCAGGGGATGAAAAACTGTTTTTT
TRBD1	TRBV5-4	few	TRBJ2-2	CASSPGTVNTGELFF	TGTGCCAGCAGCCCAGGGACAGTGAACACCGGGGAGCTGTTTTTT
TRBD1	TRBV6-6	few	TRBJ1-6	CASRDRDNSPLHF	TGTGCCAGCAGAGACAGGGATAATTCACCCCTCCACTTT